The 26 T cell receptor beta chains below were found in one sample sequenced in a study of breast tumors, draining lymph nodes, adjacent tissues. Samples came from axillary lymph nodes draining the breast cancer. From the multiplex PCR reads, TCRdb called clonotypes with MiXCR, one entry per CDR3 protein. The table includes fewer than 200,000 distinct CDR3 sequences, roughly 30% detected once. The specimen sequenced was axillary lymph node tissue. These receptors were obtained from a female donor with breast cancer. Some clones in this sample may be carry-over from other donors' samples.

This clonotype occurred many times. The chain carries TRBV18 and TRBJ1-4, with D tentatively TRBD1 (5 bases). Trimming removed 8 bases from V and 0 bases from J, with 16 bases in between. Per the germline V gene, CDR1 is KGHSH and CDR2 is LQKENI. The length of the CDR3 is 16 residues. The DNA of the CDR3 is TGTGCCAGCAAACTGGGGGTTGAAGCAACTAATGAAAAACTGTTTTTT. This gives the protein CASKLGVEATNEKLFF.

As regards this clonotype: One junction end does not reproduce the germline sequence, and a read error may be involved. The gene calls are TRBV6-2 or TRBV6-3 and TRBJ2-1; a possible D gene is TRBD1 (6 bases). CDR1 and CDR2 (germline): MNHEY, SVGEGT. The CDR3 has 17 amino acids. The CDR3 DNA follows: TGTGCCAGCAGTCACTCGCCAGGGGACAACTCCTACAATGAGCAGTTCTTC. This translates into CASSHSPGDNSYNEQFF.

This clonotype was picked up many times. The rearrangement uses TRBV6-6 and TRBJ2-5; no firm D call. V was pared by 5 bases and J by 5 bases, with 6 bases between. Germline V CDR1 and CDR2: MNHNY, SVGAGI (reference sequence). CDR3 length: 11 amino acids. CDR3 sequence: CASSHLETQYF. In DNA form, the CDR3 reads TGTGCCAGCAGTCACCTTGAGACCCAGTACTTC.

This clonotype was recorded many times. The chain carries TRBV12-3 or TRBV12-4 and TRBJ2-1; the match to TRBD2 covers 12 bases. V was pared by 5 bases and J by 0 bases, with 5 bases of the junction left unmatched. The CDR3 is 17 residues long. The CDR3: CASSKRTSGTSYNEQFF. The CDR3 nucleotides read TGTGCCAGCAGTAAGCGGACTAGCGGGACCTCCTACAATGAGCAGTTCTTC.

This clonotype was recorded many times. The CDR3 region has the DNA TGTGCCAGCAGTTACTCCCTACAGGGGGGCACAGATACGCAGTATTTT. This gives the protein CASSYSLQGGTDTQYF. The V call is TRBV6-2 or TRBV6-3, the J call TRBJ2-3; 8 bases agree with TRBD1. CDR1 and CDR2 (germline): MNHEY, SVGEGT. The CDR3 runs 16 residues. V dropped 0 bases and J dropped 1; count of bases not matched to a gene: 3.

About this clonotype itself: This may stem from a read error, because a much larger clone lies one nucleotide away. The chain has TRBV12-3 or TRBV12-4 and TRBJ2-1, with a possible D match to TRBD2 (5 bases). CDR3 length equals 14 residues. Trimming took off 6 bases at V and 10 bases at J, with 19 bases between the two ends. CDR3 region: CASSFRRGLEEQFF. The CDR3 DNA follows: TGTGCCAGCAGCTTCCGTCGAGGGCTGGAAGAGCAGTTCTTC.

Only a few counts were recorded for this clonotype. The rearrangement joins TRBV4-2 to TRBJ2-4, with D perhaps TRBD2 (6 bases). V was trimmed by 0 bases and J by 3 bases, leaving 9 bases between them. Germline loops: CDR1 LGHNA, CDR2 YNFKEQ. This CDR3 has 15 amino acids. The CDR3 nucleotides read TGTGCCAGCAGCCAAGACGAGACTAGCAAAAACATTCAGTACTTC. Translation: CASSQDETSKNIQYF.

This clonotype was seen ten or more times. The chain recombines TRBV7-6 with TRBJ2-7; perhaps TRBD2 as D (5 bases). Trimming took 1 base from V and 3 from J, leaving 13 bases between them. CDR1 is SGHVS, CDR2 FNYEAQ, per germline. This CDR3 has 15 residues. This chain's CDR3 is CASSLEAGQSYEQYF. The CDR3 DNA reads as TGTGCCAGCAGCTTAGAGGCGGGTCAGAGCTACGAGCAGTACTTC.

This clonotype has ten or more counts. J is TRBJ2-1 and V is TRBV12-3 or TRBV12-4; TRBD2 aligns across 7 bases. Trimming removed 3 bases from V and 2 bases from J; junction bases left unmatched: 7. This CDR3 has 16 amino acids. CDR3 bases: TGTGCCAGCAGTTTGGGTGGTCTAGCGGCCTACAATGAGCAGTTCTTC. This translates into CASSLGGLAAYNEQFF.

The chain employs TRBV6-5 and TRBJ2-7; D is unresolved. Germline V gene sequence: CDR1 MNHEY, CDR2 SVGAGI. The CDR3 is 12 amino acids. Trimming removed 5 bases from V and 6 bases from J, with 11 bases in between. The CDR3, as DNA: TGTGCCAGCAGTCACGGAGCTTCCGAGCAGTACTTC. This gives the protein CASSHGASEQYF.

As to this clonotype: Since a much larger clone is just one base distant, this may be a read error. J is TRBJ2-7 and V is TRBV19, with a possible D match to TRBD1 (6 bases). CDR1 is LNHDA and CDR2 is SQIVND in the germline V gene (reference sequence). This CDR3 is built from 12 residues. In nucleotides, the CDR3 is TGTGGCCACAGGGAGCGCGTCTACGAGCAGTACTTC. Encoded protein: CGHRERVYEQYF.

This clonotype was observed many times. This rearrangement joins TRBV12-3 or TRBV12-4 to TRBJ2-3, with D possibly TRBD2 on 6 matching bases. The CDR3 totals 10 residues. V gave up 10 bases and J gave up 6 bases, with 8 bases separating them. CDR3 in DNA: TGTGCCACCGCGGGGGATACGCAGTATTTT. Protein product: CATAGDTQYF.

As regards this clonotype: Sequence at one end of the junction differs from germline and may be a read error. V gene TRBV7-9 combines with J gene TRBJ2-1, with D tentatively TRBD1 (5 bases). CDR1 is SEHNR, CDR2 FQNEAQ, per germline (reference sequence). The CDR3 sequence is 14 residues long. The CDR3 loop reads CAGSPRDSYNEQFF. CDR3 coding DNA: TGTGCCGGCAGCCCCAGGGACTCCTACAATGAGCAGTTCTTC.

This clonotype was seen repeatedly, ten times or more. The chain carries TRBV12-3 or TRBV12-4 and TRBJ2-1, with 10 bases fitting TRBD2. The trim removed 6 bases at V and 5 bases at J, leaving 4 bases unmatched. There are 14 residues in the CDR3. The CDR3 nucleotides are TGTGCCAGCAGGGGGACTAGCGACCACAATGAGCAGTTCTTC. Translating it yields CASRGTSDHNEQFF.

The table lists this clonotype with many counts. This rearrangement joins TRBV12-3 or TRBV12-4 to TRBJ2-1, with no clear D. The CDR3 covers 12 residues. Trimming stripped 2 bases from V and 5 bases from J, with 4 bases between. As DNA, the CDR3 is TGTGCCAGCAGTTTACCACACAATGAGCAGTTCTTC. This sequence encodes CASSLPHNEQFF.

This clonotype was detected only once. Possible read error: a much larger clone is one base away. The conserved final phenylalanine or tryptophan is absent from the CDR3, which likely points to a read error. The chain couples TRBV27 to TRBJ1-2; D call uncertain. Germline V CDR1 and CDR2: MNHEY, SMNVEV (reference sequence). The ends were cut back, 6 bases at V and 6 bases at J, with 11 bases in the middle. The CDR3 runs to 12 residues. This CDR3 reads CASRNYRDGYTL. In DNA form, the CDR3 reads TGTGCCAGCAGAAACTATCGGGATGGCTACACCCTC.

Worth noting for this clonotype: At one end, the junction sequence differs from germline, possibly due to a read error. The CDR3 reads CASSSDKRGPYQETQHF. The CDR3 DNA follows: TGCGCCAGCAGCAGCGATAAGCGGGGGCCGTACCAAGAGACCCAGCACTTC. The chain links TRBV7-8 to TRBJ2-5; TRBD2 matches 8 bases. The germline gives CDR1 SGHVS, CDR2 FQNEAQ. This CDR3 region has 17 residues.

This clonotype was seen repeatedly, ten times or more. The genes are TRBV7-9 and TRBJ1-2; no reliable D call. This CDR3 is built from 13 residues. The ends were cut back, 1 base at V and 8 bases at J, with 11 bases in the middle. Germline V gene lookup returns CDR1 SEHNR and CDR2 FQNEAQ (reference sequence). CDR3 DNA: TGTGCCAGCAGCTTAGACTCTCCTGGCGGCTACACCTTC. Its translation is CASSLDSPGGYTF.

The chain is built from TRBV5-1 and TRBJ1-2; unclear D gene. The CDR3 length is 15 residues. Trimming pared 0 bases from V and 2 bases from J, leaving 11 bases between. Germline values: CDR1 SGHRS, CDR2 YFSETQ. As DNA, the CDR3 is TGCGCCAGCAGCTTGGAACTAGCGCTCAACTATGGCTACACCTTC. It is translated as CASSLELALNYGYTF.

This clonotype was picked up many times. The chain carries TRBV6-2 or TRBV6-3 and TRBJ2-7; tentative D call: TRBD2 (5 bases). Trimming cost V 6 bases and J 4 bases, with 13 bases left between them. The germline CDR1 and CDR2 sequences are MNHEY and SVGEGT. CDR3 length: 13 amino acids. CDR3 sequence: CASRPSEVYEQYF. The CDR3 nucleotides read TGTGCCAGCAGACCTTCGGAGGTTTACGAGCAGTACTTC.

Comments on this clonotype: A junction end diverges from the germline sequence, so it may reflect a read error. The V and J genes are TRBV20-1 and TRBJ2-2; D call uncertain. The germline CDR1 and CDR2 sequences are DFQATT and SNEGSKA (reference sequence). The CDR3 is 14 residues long. The CDR3 spells CSVRGRTITGELFF. CDR3 in DNA: TGCAGTGTTAGAGGCCGGACGATCACCGGGGAGCTGTTTTTT.

This chain connects TRBV14 to TRBJ1-2; no reliable D call. Trimming pared 7 bases from V and 4 bases from J, leaving 10 bases between. Germline CDR1 reads SGHDN; CDR2 reads FVKESK. The CDR3 length is 12 residues. CDR3 sequence reads: CASTYSRYGYTF. The CDR3 DNA reads as TGTGCCAGCACCTACAGCCGCTATGGCTACACCTTC.

This clonotype appeared a single time. The chain is built from TRBV19 and TRBJ1-4; D is unclear. V gave up 5 bases and J gave up 0 bases, with 13 bases separating them. The CDR3 contains 16 residues. CDR1 LNHDA and CDR2 SQIVND come from the germline V gene (reference sequence). The CDR3 nucleotides are TGTGCCAGTAGTGCGCTTTATGGGGCAACTAATGAAAAACTGTTTTTT. Amino acid sequence: CASSALYGATNEKLFF.

This clonotype has a count of ten or more. The gene calls are TRBV6-4 and TRBJ2-7, with 7 bases that match TRBD2. Germline trimming cut 4 bases from V and 4 bases from J; bases unmatched to any gene: 10. This CDR3 spans 15 amino acids. Germline lookup yields CDR1 MRHNA and CDR2 SNTAGT. The DNA of the CDR3 is TGTGCCAGCAGTGCCCTAGCGGAGGGAAGTTACGAGCAGTACTTC. Amino acid sequence: CASSALAEGSYEQYF.

This clonotype was seen a handful of times. A single base separates this from a much larger clone, so it may be a read error. This chain connects TRBV20-1 to TRBJ2-1; D gene unclear. The CDR3 is 15 residues long. V was pared by 3 bases and J by 0 bases, with 12 bases between. CDR1 and CDR2 from the germline V gene are DFQATT and SNEGSKA (reference sequence). The CDR3 reads CSARGSLSSYNEQFF. The CDR3 nucleotides read TGCAGTGCTAGGGGTTCCTTAAGCTCCTACAATGAGCAGTTCTTC.

V gene TRBV28 combines with J gene TRBJ1-2, with 7 bases matching TRBD1. From germline, CDR1 is MDHEN and CDR2 SYDVKM. V gave up 5 bases and J gave up 2 bases; unmatched junction bases: 8. The CDR3 extends over 15 amino acids. The CDR3 DNA reads as TGTGCCAGCAGTCCGTTAGACAGGGACAACTATGGCTACACCTTC. It is translated as CASSPLDRDNYGYTF.